A single sample is the source of the 25 T cell receptor beta chains below, sequenced in a study of T-cell memory formation after mild COVID-19. In TCRdb, the 5' RACE reads were re-called with MiXCR into one record per CDR3 protein. The sample has around 500,000 distinct CDR3 sequences; about 20% are singletons. Sequenced: PBMCs or a T cell subset sorted from them (not recorded which). These receptor sequences come from an adult woman who had mild COVID-19 (a few samples of this study predate the infection). Cell type and time point are not known.

Here the CDR3 DNA reads TGTGCCAGCAGCAAACCGACAGGGAAAAATTCACCCCTCCACTTT. Translated: CASSKPTGKNSPLHF. The rearrangement uses TRBV12-3 or TRBV12-4 and TRBJ1-6; TRBD1 agrees at 7 bases. The CDR3 runs 15 residues. Trimming cost V 6 bases and J 7 bases; bases outside gene matches: 9.

This clonotype showed up just a few times. The chain combines TRBV11-3 with TRBJ2-7; D gene ambiguous. V lost 1 base and J 0 bases, leaving 10 bases between the germline ends. CDR1 is SGHNT, CDR2 YENEEA, per germline. The CDR3 consists of 15 residues. The CDR3, as DNA: TGTGCCAGCAGCTTAGGAAGCTTCTCCTCCTACGAGCAGTACTTC. As protein: CASSLGSFSSYEQYF.

CDR3 in DNA: TGTGCCACCAGACTAGCAGAGACCCAGTACTTC. Amino acid sequence: CATRLAETQYF. The chain recombines TRBV2 with TRBJ2-5; 7 bases are shared with TRBD2. J gave up 4 bases and V 10 bases, and 3 bases lay outside the gene matches. This CDR3 has 11 residues. CDR1 is SNHLY and CDR2 is FYNNEI in the germline V gene. The entire variable domain, with the rest obtained from reference TRBV2 and TRBJ2-5, is as follows: EPEVTQTPSHQVTQMGQEVILRCVPISNHLYFYWYRQILGQKVEFLVSFYNNEISEKSEIFDDQFSVERPDGSNFTLKIRSTKLEDSAMYFCATRLAETQYFGPGTRLLVL.

This clonotype was detected once. This rearrangement joins TRBV2 to TRBJ2-2; D ambiguous. The V end lost 2 bases, the J end lost 3 bases, and 10 bases lay between the germline ends. Germline loops: CDR1 SNHLY, CDR2 FYNNEI. This CDR3 region has 15 residues. CDR3: CASSERQADTGELFF. CDR3 bases: TGTGCCAGCAGTGAACGGCAGGCGGACACCGGGGAGCTGTTTTTT.

This clonotype has only a few counts. CDR3 nucleotides: TGTGCCAGCAGTCGAGCAGGGGCTAGCACAGATACGCAGTATTTT. Residues: CASSRAGASTDTQYF. V usage is TRBV12-3 or TRBV12-4 and J usage is TRBJ2-3; D perhaps matches TRBD1 (6 bases). The CDR3 extends over 15 amino acids. V was cut by 5 bases and J by 0 bases, with 12 bases left in between.

This clonotype was seen a few times. The chain links TRBV10-3 to TRBJ2-3; 10 nucleotides match TRBD2. J was trimmed by 2 bases and V by 6 bases; bases with no gene match: 8. Germline V gene sequence: CDR1 ENHRY, CDR2 SYGVKD. CDR3 size: 16 residues. DNA of the CDR3: TGTGCCATCAGCCGTGCTAGCGGGGGTATCACAGATACGCAGTATTTT. It is translated as CAISRASGGITDTQYF.

This clonotype was observed a few times. The chain uses TRBV20-1 and TRBJ2-7, with D maybe TRBD2 (5 bases). Germline-derived CDR1 and CDR2 are DFQATT and SNEGSKA (reference sequence). With 3 bases removed from V and 6 bases from J, the gap between germline ends came to 9 bases. This CDR3 is 11 amino acids long. The DNA for the CDR3 is TGCAGTGCTAGCCGGGGAACCGAGCAGTACTTC. Translating it yields CSASRGTEQYF.

The chain recombines TRBV12-3 or TRBV12-4 with TRBJ2-7; 13 bases align to TRBD2. CDR3 size: 15 residues. V trimming: 3 bases; J trimming: 6 bases; junction bases outside the gene matches: 5. The CDR3 is CASSLGLAGSIEQYF. CDR3 DNA sequence: TGTGCCAGCAGTTTGGGACTAGCGGGATCTATCGAGCAGTACTTC.

Notes on this clonotype: A read error may produce the germline difference seen at one junction end. V and J are TRBV7-2 and TRBJ2-3; the D is unclear. The CDR3 covers 15 residues. Germline CDR1 reads SGHTA; CDR2 reads FQGNSA. For the CDR3, the DNA is TGTGCCAGAAGCTACATAGGCCGGGGCACAGATACGCAGTATTTT. Residues: CARSYIGRGTDTQYF.

The V gene is TRBV4-3, the J gene TRBJ2-5; D is uncertain. The V and J ends lost 0 bases and 6 bases respectively, with 11 bases between them. Germline loops: CDR1 LGHNA, CDR2 YSLEER. This CDR3 comprises 14 residues. The CDR3 DNA reads TGCGCCAGCAGCCAAGACCGGTCGGACCAGACCCAGTACTTC. Its translation is CASSQDRSDQTQYF.

The chain links TRBV30 to TRBJ1-2; no clear D. Trimming took 2 bases from V and 9 from J, leaving 13 bases between them. Germline loops: CDR1 GTSNPN, CDR2 SVGIG (reference sequence). This CDR3 has 12 amino acids. Here the CDR3 reads CAWSREVDRYTF. The CDR3 DNA sequence: TGTGCCTGGAGTAGGGAAGTGGATCGCTACACCTTC. Full variable domain (missing parts from reference TRBV30 and TRBJ1-2): SQTIHQWPATLVQPVGSPLSLECTVEGTSNPNLYWYRQAAGRGLQLLFYSVGIGQISSEVPQNLSASRPQDRQFILSSKKLLLSDSGFYLCAWSREVDRYTFGSGTRLTVV.

This rearrangement joins TRBV12-3 or TRBV12-4 to TRBJ2-7, with 9 bases lining up with TRBD1. The V segment lost 7 bases and the J segment 0 bases; nucleotides outside the gene matches: 4. This CDR3 is built from 14 residues. The CDR3 sequence: CASNGQGSSYEQYF. In DNA form, the CDR3 reads TGTGCCAGCAATGGACAGGGGTCCTCCTACGAGCAGTACTTC.

CDR3 sequence (DNA): TGCGCCAGCTCTGCTCGTTCGACAGGGATCATGAACACTGAAGCTTTCTTT. Protein: CASSARSTGIMNTEAFF. The gene calls are TRBV10-1 and TRBJ1-1; 7 nucleotides agree with TRBD1. Germline CDR1 WNHNN, CDR2 SYGVQD (reference sequence). Trimming removed 8 bases from V and 0 bases from J; junction bases left unmatched: 15. CDR3 size: 17 residues.

This clonotype was detected a few times. This chain joins TRBV9 and TRBJ1-5; D uncertain. CDR1 is SGDLS, CDR2 YYNGEE, per germline. The CDR3 runs to 12 residues. V lost 4 bases and J 5 bases, leaving 7 bases between the germline ends. The CDR3 sequence is CASSPLDQPQHF. The CDR3 DNA reads TGTGCCAGCAGCCCGCTCGATCAGCCCCAGCATTTT. Looking up the rest from reference TRBV9 and TRBJ1-5 gives the full variable domain: DSGVTQTPKHLITATGQRVTLRCSPRSGDLSVYWYQQSLDQGLQFLIQYYNGEERAKGNILERFSAQQFPDLHSELNLSSLELGDSALYFCASSPLDQPQHFGDGTRLSIL.

There are a few counts of this clonotype. The chain links TRBV11-2 to TRBJ2-7, with 12 nucleotides matching TRBD1. V lost 6 bases to trimming and J lost 3 bases; unmatched junction nucleotides: 6. The CDR3 sequence is 15 residues long. Germline CDR1 reads SGHAT; CDR2 reads FQNNGV. The CDR3: CASRLGTGGRYEQYF. CDR3 bases: TGTGCCAGCAGGCTAGGGACAGGGGGCCGCTACGAGCAGTACTTC.

The rearrangement uses TRBV20-1 and TRBJ2-1; 12 nucleotides agree with TRBD2. CDR1 and CDR2 from the germline V gene are DFQATT and SNEGSKA (reference sequence). The length of the CDR3 is 14 residues. With V trimmed by 6 bases and J by 6 bases, 6 bases remained unmatched. CDR3 nucleotides: TGCAGTGCCCCTCCTAGCGGGGGGGCCAATGAGCAGTTCTTC. Translating it yields CSAPPSGGANEQFF.

This clonotype was picked up many times. The rearrangement uses TRBV9 and TRBJ2-7, with a possible D match to TRBD2 (5 bases). The V end lost 3 bases, the J end lost 5 bases, and 12 bases lay between the germline ends. Per the germline V gene, CDR1 is SGDLS and CDR2 is YYNGEE. The CDR3 has 13 amino acids. The DNA for the CDR3 is TGTGCCAGCAGCGGGACTTCATCCCACGAGCAGTACTTC. Translation: CASSGTSSHEQYF.

The chain has TRBV5-1 and TRBJ1-4; 8 bases match TRBD1. Per the germline V gene, CDR1 is SGHRS and CDR2 is YFSETQ. The CDR3 covers 16 residues. V dropped 4 bases and J dropped 6; count of bases not matched to a gene: 11. CDR3 region: CASSLGQGLGDEKLFF. CDR3 bases: TGCGCCAGCAGCCTCGGACAGGGCCTGGGGGATGAAAAACTGTTTTTT.

This clonotype was seen more than once but under ten times. This chain links TRBV7-3 with TRBJ1-2; D might be TRBD1 (5 bases). The germline CDR1 and CDR2 sequences are SGHTA and FQGTGA. This CDR3 contains 15 residues. Trimming removed 2 bases from V and 0 bases from J, with 10 bases in between. Written as DNA, the CDR3 is TGTGCCAGCAGCTTAGGGGCCACCTCTAACTATGGCTACACCTTC. Translation gives CASSLGATSNYGYTF. The full variable domain, completed using reference TRBV7-3 and TRBJ1-2, is GAGVSQTPSNKVTEKGKYVELRCDPISGHTALYWYRQSLGQGPEFLIYFQGTGAADDSGLPNDRFFAVRPEGSVSTLKIQRTERGDSAVYLCASSLGATSNYGYTFGSGTRLTVV.

The gene calls are TRBV6-2 or TRBV6-3 and TRBJ1-1, with TRBD1 matching over 8 bases. The CDR3 consists of 14 residues. J gave up 0 bases and V 7 bases, and 4 bases lay outside the gene matches. CDR1 is MNHEY, CDR2 SVGEGT, per germline. This CDR3 reads CASTKTGVNTEAFF. DNA of the CDR3: TGTGCCAGCACCAAGACAGGGGTGAACACTGAAGCTTTCTTT.

Here the CDR3 reads CASSRGDTNTGELFF. CDR3 nucleotides: TGCGCCAGCAGCAGGGGGGATACGAACACCGGGGAGCTGTTTTTT. This chain uses TRBV5-1 with TRBJ2-2; either TRBD1 or TRBD2 may supply D (6 bases each). The V gene's germline CDR1 is SGHRS and CDR2 YFSETQ. The ends were cut back, 4 bases at V and 0 bases at J, with 10 bases in the middle. There are 15 residues in the CDR3.

This clonotype was detected only a few times. J is TRBJ2-7 and V is TRBV5-1; D perhaps matches TRBD1 (7 bases). The CDR3 spans 16 residues. Germline lookup yields CDR1 SGHRS and CDR2 YFSETQ. The V end lost 0 bases, the J end lost 3 bases, and 16 bases lay between the germline ends. DNA of the CDR3: TGCGCCAGCAGCTTGGCCGGAGGGGGCTTGAACTACGAGCAGTACTTC. Translated: CASSLAGGGLNYEQYF.

The chain joins TRBV5-1 to TRBJ1-1; 9 bases are a match to TRBD1. V lost 3 bases to trimming and J lost 8 bases; unmatched junction nucleotides: 11. Per germline, CDR1 SGHRS and CDR2 YFSETQ. The CDR3 contains 15 residues. CDR3 region: CASSSTGGSPTEAFF. CDR3 nucleotides: TGCGCCAGCAGCTCGACAGGGGGGTCCCCGACGGAAGCTTTCTTT. Together with reference TRBV5-1 and TRBJ1-1, the CDR3 gives the full variable domain: KAGVTQTPRYLIKTRGQQVTLSCSPISGHRSVSWYQQTPGQGLQFLFEYFSETQRNKGNFPGRFSGRQFSNSRSEMNVSTLELGDSALYLCASSSTGGSPTEAFFGQGTRLTVV.

The chain employs TRBV3-1 and TRBJ2-1; possible D gene TRBD2, 6 bases. This CDR3 comprises 18 residues. V dropped 1 base and J dropped 4 bases, with 20 bases sitting between them. The V gene's germline CDR1 is LGHDT and CDR2 YNNKEL (reference sequence). CDR3 DNA sequence: TGTGCCAGCAGCCAAGGTTTCGCGCGATGGGGGGATTACAATGAGCAGTTCTTC. Protein: CASSQGFARWGDYNEQFF.

V is TRBV2 and J is TRBJ1-2; a weak D match, TRBD1 (6 bases). The V gene lost 6 bases and the J gene lost 2 bases, with 16 bases spanning the gap. From germline, CDR1 is SNHLY and CDR2 FYNNEI. The CDR3 runs 15 residues. The CDR3 reads CASSRTTGLNYGYTF. In DNA form, the CDR3 reads TGTGCCAGCAGCCGAACGACAGGACTCAACTATGGCTACACCTTC.